Below, 26 T cell receptor beta chains from the same sample are listed, as sequenced in a study of T cells in Graves' hyperthyroidism and ophthalmopathy. RNA transcripts were the template for amplifying TCR beta CDR3 regions. Initially, a first-round RT-PCR of the TCR CDR3 employed the HTBI primer set. One entry per CDR3 protein, called by TCRdb with MiXCR from the multiplex PCR reads. The sample holds approximately 330,000 distinct CDR3 sequences; roughly 15% are singletons and the top ten take 34%. The sequencing sample was made of blood. Receptors were obtained from a woman between 40 and 55 years old with Graves' ophthalmopathy.

The chain combines TRBV20-1 with TRBJ1-1; D is unresolved. Germline V gene data show CDR1 as DFQATT and CDR2 as SNEGSKA (reference sequence). Trimming took off 3 bases at V and 4 bases at J, with 12 bases between the two ends. The CDR3 has 13 amino acids. CDR3 region: CSASPIRGTEAFF. The CDR3 DNA follows: TGCAGTGCTAGTCCTATTCGGGGCACTGAAGCTTTCTTT.

This clonotype turned up a few times. The rearrangement joins TRBV19 to TRBJ2-7; D unresolved. Between the trimmed V and J ends, which lost 0 bases and 0 bases, there was a span of 6 bases. This CDR3 comprises 14 residues. Germline loops: CDR1 LNHDA, CDR2 SQIVND (reference sequence). CDR3 region: CASSIDAFSYEQYF. The CDR3 region has the DNA TGTGCCAGTAGTATAGATGCATTCTCCTACGAGCAGTACTTC.

The sample holds a few counts of this clonotype. V is TRBV7-2 and J is TRBJ1-2, with a weak D call TRBD1 (5 bases). Trimming shortened V by 4 bases and J by 4 bases, and 16 bases separated the two germline ends. The CDR3 is 15 residues long. CDR1 and CDR2 from the germline V gene are SGHTA and FQGNSA. Written as DNA, the CDR3 is TGTGCCAGCAGCTCCCCGGGACGGTCGTCCTATGGCTACACCTTC. It yields the protein CASSSPGRSSYGYTF.

This clonotype has a count of ten or more. The rearrangement links TRBV7-2 to TRBJ2-3; the D gene is possibly TRBD1 (6 bases). This CDR3 contains 12 residues. V gave up 7 bases and J gave up 8 bases, with 13 bases separating them. Germline loops: CDR1 SGHTA, CDR2 FQGNSA. CDR3 in amino acids: CASTDNRVTQYF. CDR3 DNA sequence: TGTGCCAGCACCGACAACAGGGTTACGCAGTATTTT. Looking up the rest from reference TRBV7-2 and TRBJ2-3 gives the full variable domain: GAGVSQSPSNKVTEKGKDVELRCDPISGHTALYWYRQSLGQGLEFLIYFQGNSAPDKSGLPSDRFSAERTGGSVSTLTIQRTQQEDSAVYLCASTDNRVTQYFGPGTRLTVL.

The J gene is TRBJ1-2, the V gene TRBV20-1, with D perhaps matching TRBD1 (6 bases). The V end was cut by 5 bases, the J end by 2 bases, with 15 bases between. This CDR3 contains 14 residues. Germline V gene lookup returns CDR1 DFQATT and CDR2 SNEGSKA (reference sequence). The DNA for the CDR3 is TGCAGTGCTGAGTCCGGGACAAGGAACTATGGCTACACCTTC. Protein product: CSAESGTRNYGYTF.

This clonotype occurred many times. This chain uses TRBV6-1 with TRBJ2-7, with 8 nucleotides matching TRBD1. The CDR3 runs 14 residues. V gave up 4 bases and J gave up 6 bases; unmatched junction bases: 8. Germline assignment: CDR1 MNHNS and CDR2 SASEGT. The CDR3: CASSGPTGVGEQYF. The CDR3, as DNA: TGTGCCAGCAGTGGACCGACAGGGGTGGGCGAGCAGTACTTC.

This clonotype has a handful of counts. The chain carries TRBV20-1 and TRBJ1-3; D not certain. The CDR3 sequence is 13 residues long. Germline V lookup: CDR1 DFQATT, CDR2 SNEGSKA (reference sequence). Deletions cut 6 bases from V and 0 bases from J, with 9 bases between. This CDR3 is CSAHSSSGNTIYF. The CDR3 bases are TGCAGTGCCCACTCCAGCTCTGGAAACACCATATATTTT.

At least ten counts were recorded for this clonotype. The rearrangement uses TRBV11-3 and TRBJ1-1; no firm D call. Germline assignment: CDR1 SGHNT and CDR2 YENEEA. V lost 3 bases and J 11 bases, leaving 16 bases between the germline ends. This CDR3 has 13 amino acids. The CDR3 loop is CASSFPPNPVAFF. In DNA, the CDR3 is TGTGCCAGCAGCTTTCCCCCGAACCCCGTGGCTTTCTTT.

This clonotype was counted ten times or more. This chain uses TRBV6-1 with TRBJ2-5; 10 bases match TRBD2. CDR1 is MNHNS, CDR2 SASEGT, per germline. The ends lost 6 bases at V and 5 bases at J; junction bases unmatched: 6. The CDR3 sequence is 14 residues long. Here the CDR3 DNA reads TGTGCCAGCAGCTCATCTAGCGGGAGTGAGACCCAGTACTTC. Its translation: CASSSSSGSETQYF.

This clonotype was detected many times. The rearrangement links TRBV28 to TRBJ2-4; a possible D gene is TRBD2 (7 bases). This CDR3 is built from 13 residues. Germline V gene lookup returns CDR1 MDHEN and CDR2 SYDVKM. Between the trimmed V and J ends, which lost 5 bases and 8 bases, there was a span of 13 bases. CDR3 amino acids: CASSREGGDIQYF. The CDR3, as DNA: TGTGCCAGCAGTAGAGAGGGGGGGGACATTCAGTACTTC. The whole variable domain, remainder taken from reference TRBV28 and TRBJ2-4, is DVKVTQSSRYLVKRTGEKVFLECVQDMDHENMFWYRQDPGLGLRLIYFSYDVKMKEKGDIPEGYSVSREKKERFSLILESASTNQTSMYLCASSREGGDIQYFGAGTRLSVL.

This clonotype has a count of ten or more. The chain recombines TRBV18 with TRBJ1-4; D uncertain. Germline CDR1 and CDR2: KGHSH and LQKENI. The ends were cut back, 5 bases at V and 0 bases at J, with 1 base in the middle. CDR3 length: 12 amino acids. CDR3 region: CASSSTNEKLFF. The CDR3 nucleotides read TGTGCCAGCTCATCAACTAATGAAAAACTGTTTTTT.

V usage is TRBV11-3 and J usage is TRBJ2-1; TRBD1 or TRBD2 may be the D gene (7 bases each). CDR3 length: 13 amino acids. The germline V and J ends were trimmed by 5 bases and 7 bases, with 12 bases remaining between them. Germline V lookup: CDR1 SGHNT, CDR2 YENEEA. The CDR3 DNA is TGTGCCAGCAGCCAGGGGGGGAATAATGAGCAGTTCTTC. Residues: CASSQGGNNEQFF.

This chain joins TRBV7-9 and TRBJ1-2, with 9 bases aligning to TRBD1. The CDR3 runs to 14 residues. In germline, CDR1 is SEHNR, CDR2 FQNEAQ (reference sequence). Trimming removed 5 bases from V and 8 bases from J; junction bases left unmatched: 9. The CDR3 is CASSLNTGGRGYTF. In DNA, the CDR3 is TGTGCCAGCAGCCTAAATACAGGGGGCCGAGGCTACACCTTC.

At least ten counts were recorded for this clonotype. The V call is TRBV2, the J call TRBJ1-6, with D unresolved. The V and J ends lost 5 bases and 7 bases respectively, with 6 bases between them. Germline-derived CDR1 and CDR2 are SNHLY and FYNNEI. The CDR3 has 12 residues. CDR3 nucleotide sequence: TGTGCCAGCAGTCCACAGAATTCACCCCTCCACTTT. Encoded protein: CASSPQNSPLHF.

The gene calls are TRBV10-2 and TRBJ1-5; no definite D call. The V end was cut by 3 bases, the J end by 3 bases, with 9 bases between. Per germline, CDR1 WSHSY and CDR2 SAAADI. The CDR3 contains 14 residues. The CDR3 nucleotides are TGCGCCAGCAGTGAAGGCAGATCCAATCAGCCCCAGCATTTT. Translating it yields CASSEGRSNQPQHF.

This clonotype was counted ten times or more. The chain couples TRBV19 to TRBJ1-1, with a weak D call TRBD1 (6 bases). The germline gives CDR1 LNHDA, CDR2 SQIVND (reference sequence). This CDR3 has 13 residues. The V end was cut by 7 bases, the J end by 2 bases, with 11 bases between. For the CDR3, the DNA is TGTGCCAGTATCCGGACAGCAAACACTGAAGCTTTCTTT. It encodes CASIRTANTEAFF.

This clonotype occurred a few times. The chain combines TRBV29-1 with TRBJ2-3; D is undetermined. Germline V gene sequence: CDR1 SQVTM, CDR2 ANQGSEA. The CDR3 has 12 residues. Trimming cost V 1 base and J 8 bases, with 10 bases left between them. The CDR3 DNA follows: TGCAGCGTTGAAGGGGCCGAAAGTACGCAGTATTTT. Translation: CSVEGAESTQYF.

This clonotype was recorded many times. This rearrangement joins TRBV11-1 to TRBJ2-1; 7 nucleotides align to TRBD2. CDR1 and CDR2 (germline): SGHAT, FQDESV (reference sequence). CDR3 length: 16 residues. The trim removed 4 bases at V and 6 bases at J, leaving 12 bases unmatched. CDR3 nucleotide sequence: TGTGCCAGCAGCTCTACCACTGGCGGGAGAGGCAATGAGCAGTTCTTC. This encodes CASSSTTGGRGNEQFF.

The rearrangement links TRBV7-9 to TRBJ1-5; D gene unclear. The CDR3 runs to 15 residues. Germline CDR1 and CDR2: SEHNR and FQNEAQ (reference sequence). V was trimmed by 1 base and J by 3 bases, leaving 10 bases between them. CDR3 sequence: CASSLGSRDNQPQHF. CDR3 DNA: TGTGCCAGCAGCTTAGGTTCCCGGGACAATCAGCCCCAGCATTTT.

This clonotype was seen many times. The V and J genes are TRBV7-9 and TRBJ2-2; D unresolved. Germline CDR1 SEHNR, CDR2 FQNEAQ (reference sequence). The ends were cut back, 3 bases at V and 2 bases at J, with 1 base in the middle. This CDR3 has 12 amino acids. The CDR3 nucleotides read TGTGCCAGCAGCTTTAACACCGGGGAGCTGTTTTTT. Protein sequence: CASSFNTGELFF.

The sample holds one count of this clonotype. One base away lies a much larger clone, so this may be a sequencing read error. This chain joins TRBV7-9 and TRBJ1-5; D is possibly TRBD1 (5 bases). This CDR3 has 14 amino acids. Germline lookup yields CDR1 SEHNR and CDR2 FQNEAQ (reference sequence). DNA for the CDR3: TGTGCCAGCAGTCCTACAGGCGACAATCAGCCCCGGCATTTT. Translated: CASSPTGDNQPRHF.

V gene TRBV11-2 combines with J gene TRBJ2-3; perhaps TRBD2 as D (7 bases). The CDR3 is 16 amino acids. The germline V and J ends were trimmed by 4 bases and 3 bases, with 17 bases remaining between them. The germline CDR1 and CDR2 sequences are SGHAT and FQNNGV. CDR3: CASSWAGRGRTDTQYF. CDR3 nucleotides: TGTGCCAGCAGCTGGGCGGGGCGGGGGCGAACAGATACGCAGTATTTT.

At least ten counts were recorded for this clonotype. The rearrangement uses TRBV14 and TRBJ2-1, with 10 bases lining up with TRBD2. Germline assignment: CDR1 SGHDN and CDR2 FVKESK. V trimming: 4 bases; J trimming: 2 bases; junction bases outside the gene matches: 5. This CDR3 has 16 residues. The CDR3 loop is CASSLPLAGAYNEQFF. The CDR3 DNA reads TGTGCCAGCAGCCTGCCTCTAGCGGGAGCCTACAATGAGCAGTTCTTC.

The genes are TRBV19 and TRBJ1-5; perhaps TRBD1 as D (5 bases). The germline CDR1 and CDR2 sequences are LNHDA and SQIVND (reference sequence). The CDR3 has 14 residues. Trimming removed 0 bases at V and 7 bases at J, with 10 bases between. The CDR3 is CASSIEGGSQPQHF. The CDR3 DNA reads as TGTGCCAGTAGTATAGAGGGGGGTTCACAGCCCCAGCATTTT.

This rearrangement joins TRBV18 to TRBJ2-1; D not resolved. From germline, CDR1 is KGHSH and CDR2 LQKENI. Trimming took off 6 bases at V and 4 bases at J, with 16 bases between the two ends. The CDR3 extends over 15 amino acids. As DNA, the CDR3 is TGTGCCAGCTCTCCTCCGGTCATCGCGTACAATGAGCAGTTCTTC. This gives the protein CASSPPVIAYNEQFF.

This clonotype was seen repeatedly, ten times or more. CDR3 sequence reads: CSGRPNAPNTEAFF. The CDR3 coding sequence is TGCAGTGGTAGGCCCAATGCACCGAACACTGAAGCTTTCTTT. The rearrangement joins TRBV20-1 to TRBJ1-1, with unresolved D. This CDR3 contains 14 residues. With 7 bases removed from V and 1 base from J, the gap between germline ends came to 16 bases. Germline V gene sequence: CDR1 DFQATT, CDR2 SNEGSKA (reference sequence).